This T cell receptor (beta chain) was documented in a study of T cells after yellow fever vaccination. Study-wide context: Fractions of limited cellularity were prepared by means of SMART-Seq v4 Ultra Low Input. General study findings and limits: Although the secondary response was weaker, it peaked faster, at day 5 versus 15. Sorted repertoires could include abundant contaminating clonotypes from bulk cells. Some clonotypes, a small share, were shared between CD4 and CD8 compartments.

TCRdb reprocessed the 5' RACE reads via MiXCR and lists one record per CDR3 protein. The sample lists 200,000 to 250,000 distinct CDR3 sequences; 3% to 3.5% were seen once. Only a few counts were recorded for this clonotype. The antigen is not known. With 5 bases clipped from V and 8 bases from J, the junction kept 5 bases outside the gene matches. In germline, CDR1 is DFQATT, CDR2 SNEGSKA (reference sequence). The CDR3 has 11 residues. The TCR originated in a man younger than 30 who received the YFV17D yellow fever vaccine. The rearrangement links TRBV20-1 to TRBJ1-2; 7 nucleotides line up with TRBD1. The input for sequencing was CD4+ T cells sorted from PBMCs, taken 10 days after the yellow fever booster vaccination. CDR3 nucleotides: TGCAGTGCTGCCGGGACAGTCGGCTACACCTTC. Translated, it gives CSAAGTVGYTF.